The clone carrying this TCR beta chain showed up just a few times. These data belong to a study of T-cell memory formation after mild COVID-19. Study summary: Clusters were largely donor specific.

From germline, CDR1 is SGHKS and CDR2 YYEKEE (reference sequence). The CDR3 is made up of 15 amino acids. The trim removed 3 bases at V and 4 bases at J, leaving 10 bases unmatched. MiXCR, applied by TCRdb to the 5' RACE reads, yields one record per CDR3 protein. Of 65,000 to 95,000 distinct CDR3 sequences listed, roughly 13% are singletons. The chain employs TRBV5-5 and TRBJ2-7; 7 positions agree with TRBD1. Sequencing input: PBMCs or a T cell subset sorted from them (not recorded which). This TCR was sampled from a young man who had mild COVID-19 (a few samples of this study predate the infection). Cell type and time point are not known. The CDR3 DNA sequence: TGTGCCAGCAGCTCCGGGGACAGCATACATTACGAGCAGTACTTC. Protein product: CASSSGDSIHYEQYF.